There are many counts of the clone carrying this T cell receptor (beta chain). What it recognizes is unknown. This table comes from immunoSEQ multiplex PCR, and its TCRdb copy is limited to in-frame clones, with some not included. The repertoire holds about 1.1 million clones, with roughly 77% as singletons. Every donor, a Caucasian adult, lived in Nashville, Tennessee. This entry comes from a study of shared clonotypes between healthy human individuals. For the study at large: Each donor's CD8 memory used one plate, CD8 naive two, each CD4 subset three.

Findings and caveats of the study: Depth was large, yet rarefaction showed that sorted-subset sequencing was incomplete. Represented genetic and exposure-history diversity was restricted by having few donors.

Germline V CDR1 and CDR2: SNHLY, FYNNEI. V dropped 6 bases and J dropped 7 bases, with 16 bases sitting between them. This CDR3 is 15 amino acids long. The sequence came from a man aged 18 to 29 in good health. Some clones in this sample may be carry-over from other donors' samples. The sequencing input was memory CD4+ T cells from PBMCs. Indicated subset: CD45RA-negative fraction. J is TRBJ1-6 and V is TRBV2; TRBD1 is a possible D gene (6 bases). The CDR3 region is CASRVTTGGNSPLHF. CDR3 DNA sequence: TGTGCCAGCAGGGTGACGACAGGAGGGAATTCACCCCTCCACTTT.